This T cell receptor (beta chain) was obtained from a study of T cells in narcolepsy. Across the study: Patients with NT1 or NT2 and healthy control donors were enrolled. Study findings and constraints: Same-patient CSF and blood CD4+ T cell clonotypes included HCRT-specific and TRIB2-specific autoreactive ones. Autoreactive clone sequences were missing from some blood memory CD4+ repertoires. Healthy controls reportedly lacked the autoreactive clonotypes serially found in patients' blood.

Assay: immunoSEQ multiplex PCR; the TCRdb copy retains only in-frame clones and omits some. In the table there are about 32,000 clones, 75% to 90% of which are singletons. About this clone itself: Its antigen is unidentified.

Germline lookup yields CDR1 SNHLY and CDR2 FYNNEI. The CDR3 sequence is 11 residues long. The germline V and J ends were trimmed by 4 bases and 7 bases, with 7 bases remaining between them. The sequence was obtained from a human donor with narcolepsy. Sequenced sample: CD45RA- memory CD4+ T cells from PBMCs. The V gene is TRBV2, the J gene TRBJ1-2; D ambiguous. The CDR3: CASSAQLGYTF. CDR3 nucleotides: TGTGCCAGCAGTGCTCAGCTTGGCTACACCTTC.